A single sample gave rise to the 2 T cell receptor beta chains below, sequenced in a study of cytomegalovirus exposure and HLA in healthy donors. This PCR relied on a set of 60 Vbeta primers and 13 Jbeta primers. The method was immunoSEQ multiplex PCR; TCRdb's version includes in-frame clones alone and lacks a portion of them. The sample carries more than 50,000 clones, 65% to 80% recorded once. Specimen: PBMCs. The receptors here all came from a man aged 40-55 years in good health and CMV-seropositive.

The chain couples TRBV5-6 to TRBJ1-1; tentatively, D is TRBD1 (5 bases). Germline values: CDR1 SGHDT, CDR2 YYEEEE. The CDR3 totals 14 residues. V lost 5 bases, J lost 3 bases, and 14 bases lay in between. The CDR3, as DNA: TGTGCCAGCAGTACCGGGGGGTGGGACACTGAAGCTTTCTTT. This codes for CASSTGGWDTEAFF.

The chain recombines TRBV5-6 with TRBJ1-4; D gene uncertain. Trimming shortened V by 1 base and J by 3 bases, and 7 bases separated the two germline ends. The CDR3 is 14 amino acids. Germline values: CDR1 SGHDT, CDR2 YYEEEE. The CDR3 protein is CASSLYGPNEKLFF. The CDR3 DNA reads as TGTGCCAGCAGCTTGTATGGCCCTAATGAAAAACTGTTTTTT.